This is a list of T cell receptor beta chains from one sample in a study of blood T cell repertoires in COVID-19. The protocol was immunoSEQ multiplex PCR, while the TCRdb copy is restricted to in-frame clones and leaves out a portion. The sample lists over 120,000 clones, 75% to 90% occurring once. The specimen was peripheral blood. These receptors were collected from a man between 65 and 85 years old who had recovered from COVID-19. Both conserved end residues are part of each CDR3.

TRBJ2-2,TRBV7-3,CASSLDSGTGELFF
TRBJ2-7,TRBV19,CASSPDRSYEQYF
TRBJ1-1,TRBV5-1,CASSLGASNTEAFF
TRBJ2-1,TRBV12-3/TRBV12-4,CASRATSGRQFF
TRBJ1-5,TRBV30,CAWSVQSNQPQHF
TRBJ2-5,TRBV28,CASLGRVWETQYF
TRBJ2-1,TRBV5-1,CASSPGLAGGPYNEQFF
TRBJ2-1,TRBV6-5,CASSYSILAGGEQFF
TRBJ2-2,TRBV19,CASSIGGAGSNTGELFF
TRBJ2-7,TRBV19,CASSAGTGSTSGRVYEQYF
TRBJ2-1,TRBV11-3,CASSPRGRGNEQFF
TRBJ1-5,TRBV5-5,CASSLAVPDRGSNQPQHF
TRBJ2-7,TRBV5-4,CASSTSGGRGEQYF
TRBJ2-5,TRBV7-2,CASSPERQSETQYF
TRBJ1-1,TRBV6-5,CASRENTEAFF
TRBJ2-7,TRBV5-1,CASSLERRLISYEQYF
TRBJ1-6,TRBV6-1,CASSPGQGSSPLHF
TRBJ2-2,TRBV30,CAWSVAKTGNTGELFF
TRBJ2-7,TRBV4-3,CASSQESLAELYEQYF
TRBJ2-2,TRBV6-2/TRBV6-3,CASSYPPGHPNTGELFF
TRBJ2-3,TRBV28,CASSLPLTGTSTDTQYF
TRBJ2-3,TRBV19,CASSLLAGVPTDTQYF
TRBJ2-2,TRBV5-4,CASSAGGTGELFF
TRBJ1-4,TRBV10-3,CAISESGGGEKLFF
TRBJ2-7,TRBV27,CASSGQGAYEQYF
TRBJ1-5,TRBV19,CASSIGGNQPQHF
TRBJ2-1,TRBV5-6,CASSLGVDTYNEQFF
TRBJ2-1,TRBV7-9,CASGGRANEQFF
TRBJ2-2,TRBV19,CASSDRTPNTGELFF
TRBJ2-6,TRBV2,CASSGGTAGANVLTF
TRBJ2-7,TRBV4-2,CASSQELAGAYEQYF
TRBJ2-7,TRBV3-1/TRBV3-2,CASSQERGGGGRYEQYF
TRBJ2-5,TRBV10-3,CAISEPGLGGTQYF
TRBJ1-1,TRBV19,CASSIEASGYTEAFF
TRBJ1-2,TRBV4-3,CASSQEGTGAYGYTF
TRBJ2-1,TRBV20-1,CSASRTSGRNEQFF
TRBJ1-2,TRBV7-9,CASSLPAAGAAGYTF
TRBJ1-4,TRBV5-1,CASSFRSATNEKLFF
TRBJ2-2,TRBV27,CASSSRDRGFIGGELFF
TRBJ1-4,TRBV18,CASSPAAGGLYEKLFF